The next 16 T cell receptor beta chains were all read from a single sample in a study of regulatory T cells in long-lasting Graves disease. The time point was: newly diagnosed GD, antithyroid drugs for less than 3 months. RNA isolated from PBMCs was used to make the TCR library. The TCR beta library used iRepertoire HTBI primers with Arm-PCR amplification of CDR3. TCRdb processed the multiplex PCR reads anew with MiXCR; each CDR3 protein has one entry. The table has 200,000 to 250,000 distinct CDR3 sequences, approximately 16% seen once. Sequencing used peripheral blood mononuclear cells (PBMCs), obtained at new diagnosis, from a patient treated with antithyroid drugs. The receptors were sampled from a female donor with Graves disease.

On this clonotype: Germline and junction disagree at one end, which may indicate a read error. V and J are TRBV2 and TRBJ2-5; TRBD1 is a possible D gene (5 bases). Germline values: CDR1 SNHLY, CDR2 FYNNEI. The CDR3 is made up of 14 amino acids. The DNA of the CDR3 is TGTGCCGGCAGTAAGGGGTACCTCCAAGAGACCCAGTACTTC. Protein sequence: CAGSKGYLQETQYF.

Ten or more counts support this clonotype. V gene TRBV3-1 combines with J gene TRBJ1-2, with a possible D match to TRBD1 (5 bases). The germline V and J ends were trimmed by 1 base and 8 bases, with 14 bases remaining between them. The CDR3 runs 14 residues. Germline CDR1 is LGHDT and CDR2 is YNNKEL (reference sequence). CDR3 nucleotide sequence: TGTGCCAGCAGCCAAGCTTCGGGGCCTGAAGGCTACACCTTC. It codes for CASSQASGPEGYTF.

This clonotype was seen a handful of times. The CDR3 bases are TGTGCCTGTCTGATGGACATTGATGAAAAACTGTTTTTT. Translated, it gives CACLMDIDEKLFF. The chain joins TRBV30 to TRBJ1-4; D is perhaps TRBD1 (5 bases). The CDR3 runs 13 residues. Germline CDR1 GTSNPN, CDR2 SVGIG (reference sequence). Trimming took 6 bases from V and 6 from J, leaving 14 bases between them.

This clonotype was found many times. The J gene is TRBJ1-2, the V gene TRBV30; D perhaps matches TRBD1 (6 bases). Per germline, CDR1 GTSNPN and CDR2 SVGIG (reference sequence). V gave up 6 bases and J gave up 3 bases, with 20 bases separating them. The CDR3 runs to 15 residues. CDR3 sequence: CACPGPYRVHYGYTF. The CDR3 coding sequence is TGTGCCTGCCCCGGACCCTACAGGGTTCACTATGGCTACACCTTC.

This clonotype was found many times. V gene TRBV11-2 combines with J gene TRBJ2-4, with D unclear. Per germline, CDR1 SGHAT and CDR2 FQNNGV. Trimming took off 3 bases at V and 9 bases at J, with 9 bases between the two ends. This CDR3 comprises 12 residues. CDR3 in DNA: TGTGCCAGCAGCTTGCGGAATACCATTCAGTACTTC. Translating gives CASSLRNTIQYF.

The genes are TRBV28 and TRBJ1-5; D might be TRBD1 (5 bases). This CDR3 spans 15 amino acids. Trimming took 5 bases from V and 9 from J, leaving 20 bases between them. Germline V lookup: CDR1 MDHEN, CDR2 SYDVKM. The CDR3 here is CASSPDSFSPSPQHF. The CDR3 bases are TGTGCCAGCAGTCCCGACAGTTTCTCTCCGTCGCCCCAGCATTTT.

The sample holds many counts of this clonotype. This rearrangement joins TRBV7-2 to TRBJ2-1, with D hard to call. Germline values: CDR1 SGHTA, CDR2 FQGNSA. This CDR3 has 13 residues. Deletions cut 4 bases from V and 4 bases from J, with 8 bases between. The CDR3 is CASSSEGYNEQFF. CDR3 DNA: TGTGCCAGCAGCTCCGAAGGGTACAATGAGCAGTTCTTC.

This clonotype occurred many times. The gene calls are TRBV11-3 and TRBJ2-2; TRBD2 agrees at 8 bases. CDR1 and CDR2 from the germline V gene are SGHNT and YENEEA. Trimming at V came to 5 bases and at J to 0 bases, leaving 14 bases not matched to a gene. This CDR3 is built from 19 residues. The CDR3 protein is CASSGGGLAGFSNTGELFF. CDR3 nucleotides: TGTGCCAGCAGCGGGGGTGGGCTAGCGGGTTTCTCGAACACCGGGGAGCTGTTTTTT.

This clonotype was seen repeatedly, ten times or more. This CDR3 reads CASSTKPGGYGYTF. Here the CDR3 DNA reads TGTGCCAGCAGTACGAAACCCGGAGGGTATGGCTACACCTTC. V usage is TRBV27 and J usage is TRBJ1-2; D call uncertain. Germline V gene lookup returns CDR1 MNHEY and CDR2 SMNVEV (reference sequence). The V end lost 5 bases, the J end lost 5 bases, and 15 bases lay between the germline ends. The CDR3 is made up of 14 amino acids.

This clonotype was detected only a few times. In DNA, the CDR3 is TGTGCCAGCAGCGTAGAGGGGACTAGCGGGAATAGGTTCTACGAGCAGTACTTC. Translating it yields CASSVEGTSGNRFYEQYF. The chain links TRBV9 to TRBJ2-7; 13 bases map to TRBD2. Germline trimming cut 0 bases from V and 3 bases from J; bases unmatched to any gene: 9. The CDR3 is 18 residues long. Looked up from germline, CDR1 is SGDLS and CDR2 is YYNGEE.

This clonotype has at least ten counts. The chain uses TRBV13 and TRBJ1-2; D is perhaps TRBD1 (6 bases). The CDR3 spans 14 residues. The V gene lost 5 bases and the J gene lost 0 bases, with 10 bases spanning the gap. Germline V lookup: CDR1 PRHDT, CDR2 FYEKMQ (reference sequence). The CDR3: CASSPWTANYGYTF. Here the CDR3 DNA reads TGTGCCAGCAGCCCATGGACAGCTAACTATGGCTACACCTTC.

This clonotype was counted many times. V and J are TRBV9 and TRBJ2-3, with unresolved D. This CDR3 is built from 15 residues. Germline CDR1 reads SGDLS; CDR2 reads YYNGEE. Trimming cost V 5 bases and J 6 bases, with 19 bases left between them. CDR3 protein: CASSAKLDPRDTQYF. The DNA of the CDR3 is TGTGCCAGCAGTGCTAAACTTGACCCGCGTGATACGCAGTATTTT.

This clonotype was observed many times. V gene TRBV7-9 combines with J gene TRBJ2-1, with 10 bases fitting TRBD1. CDR3 length: 16 amino acids. Germline CDR1 SEHNR, CDR2 FQNEAQ (reference sequence). J was trimmed by 5 bases and V by 4 bases; bases with no gene match: 8. The chain's CDR3 is CASSSFGTGANNEQFF. CDR3 nucleotide sequence: TGTGCCAGCAGCTCCTTCGGGACAGGGGCTAACAATGAGCAGTTCTTC.

In its sample, this clonotype was seen many times. This rearrangement joins TRBV10-1 to TRBJ1-4; D is possibly TRBD1 (5 bases). CDR1 and CDR2 (germline): WNHNN, SYGVQD (reference sequence). CDR3 size: 15 residues. V was cut by 2 bases and J by 5 bases, with 12 bases left in between. The DNA for the CDR3 is TGCGCCAGCAGTGAGGGCCTCGGGGGAAATGAAAAACTGTTTTTT. This encodes CASSEGLGGNEKLFF.

This clonotype has a count of ten or more. This sequence joins TRBV2 and TRBJ1-1; TRBD1 is a possible D gene (5 bases). Per the germline V gene, CDR1 is SNHLY and CDR2 is FYNNEI. The V end was cut by 6 bases, the J end by 0 bases, with 8 bases between. This CDR3 is 13 amino acids long. In DNA form, the CDR3 reads TGTGCCAGCAGGCAGGGCTTGAACACTGAAGCTTTCTTT. Translating it yields CASRQGLNTEAFF.

In this sample, this clonotype turned up many times. Compared with germline, one end of the junction differs, possibly owing to a read error. The chain couples TRBV5-1 to TRBJ2-5; no clear D. The CDR3 runs to 11 residues. Germline CDR1 SGHRS, CDR2 YFSETQ. The CDR3 region has the DNA TGTGCCAGCAGTTACCAAGAGACCCAGTACTTC. The encoded protein is CASSYQETQYF.